The T cell receptor beta chain described here comes from a study of T cell repertoires in cytomegalovirus infection. Study background: Both CMV infection and a matching HLA type were indicated by public TCR beta signatures.

TCRdb reprocessed the reads with MiXCR, giving one entry per CDR3 protein. The data hold hundreds of thousands of distinct CDR3 sequences, with roughly 35% observed a single time. Whole-study results and caveats: Within the response measured ex vivo, HLA-C-restricted CMV-specific TCR beta clonotypes were dominant.

To note about this clonotype: Its antigen is unknown.

The CDR3 covers 14 residues. Germline loops: CDR1 MRHNA, CDR2 SNTAGT. J gave up 6 bases and V 2 bases, and 3 bases lay outside the gene matches. The chain uses TRBV6-4 and TRBJ2-1; 8 bases line up with TRBD2. Source material: PBMCs. The receptor was isolated from a human donor in good health (CMV status not recorded). Some clones in this sample may be carry-over from other donors' samples. CDR3 sequence reads: CASSDQSGSNEQFF. The CDR3 DNA follows: TGTGCCAGCAGTGACCAAAGCGGGAGCAATGAGCAGTTCTTC.